The subject of this entry is one T cell receptor beta chain. Its antigen remains unidentified. One end of the junction does not line up with germline, which may come from a read error. This record belongs to a study of neurological immune-mediated disorders. Study results and caveats: Private repertoires in all groups were suggested by the absence of shared CDR3 amino acid sequences among expanded clones across subjects. When repertoires were grouped phylogenetically, those of 18 of 34 multiple sclerosis patients fell into one related-CDR3 cluster, a possible signature. The most TCR clonal expansion was seen in HTLV-1-associated myelopathy, and the least was seen in multiple sclerosis, which fell below healthy controls.

CDR1 and CDR2 from the germline V gene are SEHNR and FQNEAQ (reference sequence). This CDR3 has 17 amino acids. Each TCR transcript was tagged with a 10-nucleotide random UMI during 5'RACE. MiXCR, applied by TCRdb to the 5' RACE reads, yields one record per CDR3 protein. The sample lists 45,000 to 70,000 distinct CDR3 sequences; roughly 4.3% were seen once. The rearrangement joins TRBV7-9 to TRBJ1-5; TRBD1 agrees at 8 bases. The source of this sequence is a man in his forties or fifties with multiple sclerosis. Sequencing was carried out using PBMCs. CDR3 sequence (DNA): TGTGCCAGCAGCTTAGCCCTAGGGACAGGCTTCAATCAGCCCCAGAATTTT. This encodes CASSLALGTGFNQPQNF.